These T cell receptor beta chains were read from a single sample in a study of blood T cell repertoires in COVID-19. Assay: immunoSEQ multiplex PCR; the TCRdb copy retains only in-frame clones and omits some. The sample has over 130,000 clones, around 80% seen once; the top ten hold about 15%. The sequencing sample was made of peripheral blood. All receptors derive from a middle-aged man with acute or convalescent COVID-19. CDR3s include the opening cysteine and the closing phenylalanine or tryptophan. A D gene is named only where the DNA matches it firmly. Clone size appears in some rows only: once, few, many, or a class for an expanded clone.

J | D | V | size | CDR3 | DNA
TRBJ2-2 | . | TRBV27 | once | CASSLGGSTGELFF | TGTGCCAGCAGTTTGGGGGGTAGCACCGGGGAGCTGTTTTTT
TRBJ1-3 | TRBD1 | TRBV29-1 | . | CSVLQGVSSGNTIYF | TGCAGCGTATTACAGGGGGTGAGCTCTGGAAACACCATATATTTT
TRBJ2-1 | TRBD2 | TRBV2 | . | CASSDGGGHDEQFF | TGTGCCAGCAGTGACGGCGGGGGGCACGATGAGCAGTTCTTC
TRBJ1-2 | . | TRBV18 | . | CASSGQYYGYTF | TGTGCCAGCTCCGGACAGTACTATGGCTACACCTTC
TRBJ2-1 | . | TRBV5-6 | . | CASSGLGSSYNEQFF | TGTGCCAGCAGCGGACTCGGTAGCTCCTACAATGAGCAGTTCTTC
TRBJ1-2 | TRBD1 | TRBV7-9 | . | CASSSLTGTNYGYTF | TGTGCCAGCAGCTCCCTGACAGGGACGAACTATGGCTACACCTTC
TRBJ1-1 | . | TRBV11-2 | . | CASSPTGMATEAFF | TGTGCCAGCAGCCCCACAGGGATGGCCACTGAAGCTTTCTTT
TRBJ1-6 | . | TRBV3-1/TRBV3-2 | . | CASSQDRIWDSPLHF | TGTGCCAGCAGCCAAGACAGGATCTGGGATTCACCCCTCCACTTT
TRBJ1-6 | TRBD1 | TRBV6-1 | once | CASSEARGTGLHF | TGTGCCAGCAGTGAAGCGCGTGGGACAGGGCTCCACTTT
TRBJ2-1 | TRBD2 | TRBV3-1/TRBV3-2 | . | CASSQRGASYNEQFF | TGTGCCAGCTCCCAGCGGGGGGCCAGCTACAATGAGCAGTTCTTC
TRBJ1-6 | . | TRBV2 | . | CASSGAQVGHANSPLHF | TGTGCCAGCAGTGGGGCCCAGGTGGGACACGCCAATTCACCCCTCCACTTT
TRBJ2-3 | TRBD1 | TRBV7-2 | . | CASSLVPAGQGADTQYF | TGTGCCAGCAGCTTAGTCCCGGCGGGACAGGGAGCAGATACGCAGTATTTT
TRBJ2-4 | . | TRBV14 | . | CASSGRTVGSKNIQYF | TGTGCCAGCAGCGGACGGACAGTTGGTTCCAAAAACATTCAGTACTTC
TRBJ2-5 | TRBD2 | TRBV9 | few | CASSDRGGAAETQYF | TGTGCCAGCAGCGACCGCGGGGGGGCGGCGGAGACCCAGTACTTC
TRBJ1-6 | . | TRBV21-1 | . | CASSKTGNSYNSPLHF | TGTGCCAGCAGCAAAACAGGGAACTCCTATAATTCACCCCTCCACTTT
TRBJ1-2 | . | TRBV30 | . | CVCQRDYGYTF | TGCGTCTGCCAGAGGGACTATGGCTACACCTTC
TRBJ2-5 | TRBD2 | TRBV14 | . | CASSQDRRTSGARQETQYF | TGTGCCAGCAGCCAAGATCGTAGGACTAGCGGGGCCCGCCAAGAGACCCAGTACTTC
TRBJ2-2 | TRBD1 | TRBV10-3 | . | CAIRETGGGELFF | TGTGCCATCAGGGAGACAGGGGGCGGGGAGCTGTTTTTT
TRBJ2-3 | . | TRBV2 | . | CASSVGEPPDTQYF | TGTGCCAGCAGTGTAGGGGAACCGCCAGATACGCAGTATTTT
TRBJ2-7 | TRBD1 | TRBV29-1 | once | CSVVGRGHHEQYF | TGCAGCGTTGTTGGCAGGGGGCACCACGAGCAGTACTTC
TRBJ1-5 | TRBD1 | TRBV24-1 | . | CATSDSGQGRGSYQPQHF | TGTGCCACCAGTGATTCCGGACAGGGGCGGGGGTCCTATCAGCCCCAGCATTTT
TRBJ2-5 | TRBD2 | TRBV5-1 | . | CASSLAAGGLETQYF | TGCGCCAGCAGCTTGGCAGCGGGGGGGCTAGAGACCCAGTACTTC
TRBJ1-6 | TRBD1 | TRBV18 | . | CASSPPRQGSPLHF | TGTGCCAGCTCACCACCTCGACAGGGCTCTCCCCTCCACTTT
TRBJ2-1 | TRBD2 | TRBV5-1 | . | CASSTGGLAGGYNEQFF | TGCGCCAGCAGCACCGGCGGACTAGCGGGGGGTTACAATGAGCAGTTCTTC
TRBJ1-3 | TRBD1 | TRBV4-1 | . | CASSQITGDSGNTIYF | TGCGCCAGCAGCCAGATCACAGGGGATTCTGGAAACACCATATATTTT
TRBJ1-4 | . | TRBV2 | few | CASRNPQTTNEKLFF | TGTGCCAGCAGAAACCCACAGACAACTAATGAAAAACTGTTTTTT
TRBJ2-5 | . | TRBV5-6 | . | CASSLTTRGQETQYF | TGTGCCAGCAGCTTGACGACAAGGGGGCAAGAGACCCAGTACTTC
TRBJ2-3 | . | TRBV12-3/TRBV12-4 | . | CASSPGFTDTQYF | TGTGCCAGCAGTCCAGGATTCACAGATACGCAGTATTTT
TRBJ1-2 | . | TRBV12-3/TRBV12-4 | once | CASSLVTDYGYTF | TGTGCCAGCAGTTTAGTAACTGACTATGGCTACACCTTC
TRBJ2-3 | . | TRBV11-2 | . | CASTPGGRVSTDTQYF | TGTGCCAGCACCCCGGGGGGCCGTGTCAGCACAGATACGCAGTATTTT
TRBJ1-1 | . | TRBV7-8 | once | CASSFPGTEAFF | TGTGCCAGCAGCTTTCCGGGGACTGAAGCTTTCTTT
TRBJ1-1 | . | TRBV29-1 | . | CSVVGPEAFF | TGCAGCGTTGTCGGTCCTGAAGCTTTCTTT
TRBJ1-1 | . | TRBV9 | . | CASSVASGSTEAFF | TGTGCCAGCAGCGTAGCTTCCGGGTCCACTGAAGCTTTCTTT
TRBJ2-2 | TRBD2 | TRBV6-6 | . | CASSFAGVRDTGELFF | TGTGCCAGCAGTTTCGCGGGGGTCAGGGACACCGGGGAGCTGTTTTTT
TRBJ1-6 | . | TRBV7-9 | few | CASAHAGVGSPLHF | TGTGCCAGCGCCCACGCGGGGGTTGGTTCACCCCTCCACTTT
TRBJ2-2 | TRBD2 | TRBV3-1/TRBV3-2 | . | CASSQALGLAENTGELFF | TGTGCCAGCAGCCAAGCCCTTGGACTAGCGGAGAATACCGGGGAGCTGTTTTTT
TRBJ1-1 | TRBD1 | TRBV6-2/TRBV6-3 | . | CASSSDHQQGGTEAFF | TGTGCCAGCAGTTCTGATCATCAACAGGGGGGCACTGAAGCTTTCTTT
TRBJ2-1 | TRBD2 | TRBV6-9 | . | CASSLSGGLNNEQFF | TGTGCCAGCAGTTTAAGCGGGGGGCTAAACAATGAGCAGTTCTTC
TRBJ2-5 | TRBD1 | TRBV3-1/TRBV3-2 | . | CASSQEAGGETQYF | TGTGCCAGCAGCCAAGAAGCAGGGGGAGAGACCCAGTACTTC
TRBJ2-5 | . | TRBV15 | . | CATSRGETQYF | TGTGCCACCAGCAGGGGCGAGACCCAGTACTTC
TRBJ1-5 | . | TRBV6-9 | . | CASSYSPTGHTGCKSQPQHF | TGTGCCAGCAGTTATTCCCCAACAGGACACACGGGCTGTAAGTCTCAGCCCCAGCATTTT
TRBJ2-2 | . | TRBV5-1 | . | CASSVSQGLGELFF | TGCGCCAGCAGCGTGTCGCAGGGACTCGGGGAGCTGTTTTTT
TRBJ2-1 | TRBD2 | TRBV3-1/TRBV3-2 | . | CASSPRLVAGGLYYNEQFF | TGTGCCAGCAGCCCACGACTGGTAGCGGGGGGCCTCTACTACAATGAGCAGTTCTTC
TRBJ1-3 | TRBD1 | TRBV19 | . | CASWDRQRNTIYF | TGTGCCAGCTGGGACAGACAAAGAAACACCATATATTTT
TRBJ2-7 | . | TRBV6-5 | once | CASSSTATSYEQYF | TGTGCCAGCAGTTCGACAGCCACTTCCTACGAGCAGTACTTC
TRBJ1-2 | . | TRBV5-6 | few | CASRLRGGNYGYTF | TGTGCCAGCAGATTGCGGGGTGGTAACTATGGCTACACCTTC
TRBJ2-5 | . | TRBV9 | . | CASSSGVGIGQETQYF | TGTGCCAGCAGCTCCGGGGTGGGTATCGGCCAAGAGACCCAGTACTTC
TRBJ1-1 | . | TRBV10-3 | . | CAISEDRSAEAFF | TGTGCCATCAGTGAAGACAGATCAGCCGAAGCTTTCTTT
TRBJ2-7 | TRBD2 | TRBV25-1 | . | CASSEWGGSYEQYF | TGTGCCAGCAGTGAATGGGGGGGCTCCTACGAGCAGTACTTC
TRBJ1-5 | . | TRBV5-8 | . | CASSLGGRSNQPQHF | TGTGCCAGCAGCTTGGGCGGCAGAAGCAATCAGCCCCAGCATTTT
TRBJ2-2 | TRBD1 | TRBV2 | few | CASSDGWQGATGELFF | TGTGCCAGCAGTGATGGCTGGCAGGGGGCAACCGGGGAGCTGTTTTTT
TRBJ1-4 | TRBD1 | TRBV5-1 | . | CASTYTGGNFEKLFF | TGCGCCAGTACCTATACAGGGGGCAACTTTGAAAAACTGTTTTTT
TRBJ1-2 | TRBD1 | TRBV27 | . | CASSSIQGDYGYTF | TGTGCCAGCAGTTCCATACAGGGGGACTATGGCTACACCTTC
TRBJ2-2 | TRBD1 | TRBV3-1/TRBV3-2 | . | CASSQGQGVRTGELFF | TGTGCCAGCAGCCAAGGACAGGGAGTTCGCACCGGGGAGCTGTTTTTT
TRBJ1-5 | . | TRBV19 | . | CASSTTGAGSNQPQHF | TGTGCCAGTAGTACGACAGGCGCCGGGAGCAATCAGCCCCAGCATTTT
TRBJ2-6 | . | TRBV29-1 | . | CSVEIWDNSGANVLTF | TGCAGCGTTGAAATTTGGGACAACTCTGGGGCCAACGTCCTGACTTTC
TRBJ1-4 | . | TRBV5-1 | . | CASSPGRLATNEKLFF | TGCGCCAGCAGCCCCGGTAGACTCGCAACTAATGAAAAACTGTTTTTT
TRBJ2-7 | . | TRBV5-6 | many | CASSSGRGHEQYF | TGTGCCAGCAGCTCAGGCAGGGGCCACGAGCAGTACTTC
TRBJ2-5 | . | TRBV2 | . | CASVGQGIQETQYF | TGTGCCAGCGTCGGGCAGGGAATACAAGAGACCCAGTACTTC
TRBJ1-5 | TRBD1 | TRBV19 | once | CASRGDRAQPLTAGPQHF | TGTGCCAGTAGAGGGGACAGGGCGCAACCCCTCACCGCCGGGCCCCAGCATTTT